This record looks at one T cell receptor (beta chain) sequence and its context. The antigen is not known. The PCR contained 60 Vbeta and 13 Jbeta primers. Some clones are missing from TCRdb's copy, which holds only in-frame ones; the method was immunoSEQ multiplex PCR. The sample lists approximately 160,000 clones; roughly 81% were seen once. This sample was taken from a study of cytomegalovirus exposure and HLA in healthy donors. Study conclusions and caveats: Rare sequences made up most TCRs, while some public TCRs were found in many donors. A later analysis linked a missense DCLRE1C variant to TCR beta V- and J-gene trimming. Several of the most significant clusters were apparently associated with common viral pathogens in a later analysis.

CDR1 is SGHDT and CDR2 is YYEEEE in the germline V gene. The V gene lost 4 bases and the J gene lost 3 bases, with 17 bases spanning the gap. This CDR3 contains 15 residues. The chain carries TRBV5-6 and TRBJ2-7; D perhaps matches TRBD1 (7 bases). The receptor was derived from a girl aged 10 to 17 in good health and CMV-seropositive. The sequencing input was PBMCs. DNA of the CDR3: TGTGCCAGCAGCCGCGGGACAGCGAACCTCTACGAGCAGTACTTC. Its protein is CASSRGTANLYEQYF.